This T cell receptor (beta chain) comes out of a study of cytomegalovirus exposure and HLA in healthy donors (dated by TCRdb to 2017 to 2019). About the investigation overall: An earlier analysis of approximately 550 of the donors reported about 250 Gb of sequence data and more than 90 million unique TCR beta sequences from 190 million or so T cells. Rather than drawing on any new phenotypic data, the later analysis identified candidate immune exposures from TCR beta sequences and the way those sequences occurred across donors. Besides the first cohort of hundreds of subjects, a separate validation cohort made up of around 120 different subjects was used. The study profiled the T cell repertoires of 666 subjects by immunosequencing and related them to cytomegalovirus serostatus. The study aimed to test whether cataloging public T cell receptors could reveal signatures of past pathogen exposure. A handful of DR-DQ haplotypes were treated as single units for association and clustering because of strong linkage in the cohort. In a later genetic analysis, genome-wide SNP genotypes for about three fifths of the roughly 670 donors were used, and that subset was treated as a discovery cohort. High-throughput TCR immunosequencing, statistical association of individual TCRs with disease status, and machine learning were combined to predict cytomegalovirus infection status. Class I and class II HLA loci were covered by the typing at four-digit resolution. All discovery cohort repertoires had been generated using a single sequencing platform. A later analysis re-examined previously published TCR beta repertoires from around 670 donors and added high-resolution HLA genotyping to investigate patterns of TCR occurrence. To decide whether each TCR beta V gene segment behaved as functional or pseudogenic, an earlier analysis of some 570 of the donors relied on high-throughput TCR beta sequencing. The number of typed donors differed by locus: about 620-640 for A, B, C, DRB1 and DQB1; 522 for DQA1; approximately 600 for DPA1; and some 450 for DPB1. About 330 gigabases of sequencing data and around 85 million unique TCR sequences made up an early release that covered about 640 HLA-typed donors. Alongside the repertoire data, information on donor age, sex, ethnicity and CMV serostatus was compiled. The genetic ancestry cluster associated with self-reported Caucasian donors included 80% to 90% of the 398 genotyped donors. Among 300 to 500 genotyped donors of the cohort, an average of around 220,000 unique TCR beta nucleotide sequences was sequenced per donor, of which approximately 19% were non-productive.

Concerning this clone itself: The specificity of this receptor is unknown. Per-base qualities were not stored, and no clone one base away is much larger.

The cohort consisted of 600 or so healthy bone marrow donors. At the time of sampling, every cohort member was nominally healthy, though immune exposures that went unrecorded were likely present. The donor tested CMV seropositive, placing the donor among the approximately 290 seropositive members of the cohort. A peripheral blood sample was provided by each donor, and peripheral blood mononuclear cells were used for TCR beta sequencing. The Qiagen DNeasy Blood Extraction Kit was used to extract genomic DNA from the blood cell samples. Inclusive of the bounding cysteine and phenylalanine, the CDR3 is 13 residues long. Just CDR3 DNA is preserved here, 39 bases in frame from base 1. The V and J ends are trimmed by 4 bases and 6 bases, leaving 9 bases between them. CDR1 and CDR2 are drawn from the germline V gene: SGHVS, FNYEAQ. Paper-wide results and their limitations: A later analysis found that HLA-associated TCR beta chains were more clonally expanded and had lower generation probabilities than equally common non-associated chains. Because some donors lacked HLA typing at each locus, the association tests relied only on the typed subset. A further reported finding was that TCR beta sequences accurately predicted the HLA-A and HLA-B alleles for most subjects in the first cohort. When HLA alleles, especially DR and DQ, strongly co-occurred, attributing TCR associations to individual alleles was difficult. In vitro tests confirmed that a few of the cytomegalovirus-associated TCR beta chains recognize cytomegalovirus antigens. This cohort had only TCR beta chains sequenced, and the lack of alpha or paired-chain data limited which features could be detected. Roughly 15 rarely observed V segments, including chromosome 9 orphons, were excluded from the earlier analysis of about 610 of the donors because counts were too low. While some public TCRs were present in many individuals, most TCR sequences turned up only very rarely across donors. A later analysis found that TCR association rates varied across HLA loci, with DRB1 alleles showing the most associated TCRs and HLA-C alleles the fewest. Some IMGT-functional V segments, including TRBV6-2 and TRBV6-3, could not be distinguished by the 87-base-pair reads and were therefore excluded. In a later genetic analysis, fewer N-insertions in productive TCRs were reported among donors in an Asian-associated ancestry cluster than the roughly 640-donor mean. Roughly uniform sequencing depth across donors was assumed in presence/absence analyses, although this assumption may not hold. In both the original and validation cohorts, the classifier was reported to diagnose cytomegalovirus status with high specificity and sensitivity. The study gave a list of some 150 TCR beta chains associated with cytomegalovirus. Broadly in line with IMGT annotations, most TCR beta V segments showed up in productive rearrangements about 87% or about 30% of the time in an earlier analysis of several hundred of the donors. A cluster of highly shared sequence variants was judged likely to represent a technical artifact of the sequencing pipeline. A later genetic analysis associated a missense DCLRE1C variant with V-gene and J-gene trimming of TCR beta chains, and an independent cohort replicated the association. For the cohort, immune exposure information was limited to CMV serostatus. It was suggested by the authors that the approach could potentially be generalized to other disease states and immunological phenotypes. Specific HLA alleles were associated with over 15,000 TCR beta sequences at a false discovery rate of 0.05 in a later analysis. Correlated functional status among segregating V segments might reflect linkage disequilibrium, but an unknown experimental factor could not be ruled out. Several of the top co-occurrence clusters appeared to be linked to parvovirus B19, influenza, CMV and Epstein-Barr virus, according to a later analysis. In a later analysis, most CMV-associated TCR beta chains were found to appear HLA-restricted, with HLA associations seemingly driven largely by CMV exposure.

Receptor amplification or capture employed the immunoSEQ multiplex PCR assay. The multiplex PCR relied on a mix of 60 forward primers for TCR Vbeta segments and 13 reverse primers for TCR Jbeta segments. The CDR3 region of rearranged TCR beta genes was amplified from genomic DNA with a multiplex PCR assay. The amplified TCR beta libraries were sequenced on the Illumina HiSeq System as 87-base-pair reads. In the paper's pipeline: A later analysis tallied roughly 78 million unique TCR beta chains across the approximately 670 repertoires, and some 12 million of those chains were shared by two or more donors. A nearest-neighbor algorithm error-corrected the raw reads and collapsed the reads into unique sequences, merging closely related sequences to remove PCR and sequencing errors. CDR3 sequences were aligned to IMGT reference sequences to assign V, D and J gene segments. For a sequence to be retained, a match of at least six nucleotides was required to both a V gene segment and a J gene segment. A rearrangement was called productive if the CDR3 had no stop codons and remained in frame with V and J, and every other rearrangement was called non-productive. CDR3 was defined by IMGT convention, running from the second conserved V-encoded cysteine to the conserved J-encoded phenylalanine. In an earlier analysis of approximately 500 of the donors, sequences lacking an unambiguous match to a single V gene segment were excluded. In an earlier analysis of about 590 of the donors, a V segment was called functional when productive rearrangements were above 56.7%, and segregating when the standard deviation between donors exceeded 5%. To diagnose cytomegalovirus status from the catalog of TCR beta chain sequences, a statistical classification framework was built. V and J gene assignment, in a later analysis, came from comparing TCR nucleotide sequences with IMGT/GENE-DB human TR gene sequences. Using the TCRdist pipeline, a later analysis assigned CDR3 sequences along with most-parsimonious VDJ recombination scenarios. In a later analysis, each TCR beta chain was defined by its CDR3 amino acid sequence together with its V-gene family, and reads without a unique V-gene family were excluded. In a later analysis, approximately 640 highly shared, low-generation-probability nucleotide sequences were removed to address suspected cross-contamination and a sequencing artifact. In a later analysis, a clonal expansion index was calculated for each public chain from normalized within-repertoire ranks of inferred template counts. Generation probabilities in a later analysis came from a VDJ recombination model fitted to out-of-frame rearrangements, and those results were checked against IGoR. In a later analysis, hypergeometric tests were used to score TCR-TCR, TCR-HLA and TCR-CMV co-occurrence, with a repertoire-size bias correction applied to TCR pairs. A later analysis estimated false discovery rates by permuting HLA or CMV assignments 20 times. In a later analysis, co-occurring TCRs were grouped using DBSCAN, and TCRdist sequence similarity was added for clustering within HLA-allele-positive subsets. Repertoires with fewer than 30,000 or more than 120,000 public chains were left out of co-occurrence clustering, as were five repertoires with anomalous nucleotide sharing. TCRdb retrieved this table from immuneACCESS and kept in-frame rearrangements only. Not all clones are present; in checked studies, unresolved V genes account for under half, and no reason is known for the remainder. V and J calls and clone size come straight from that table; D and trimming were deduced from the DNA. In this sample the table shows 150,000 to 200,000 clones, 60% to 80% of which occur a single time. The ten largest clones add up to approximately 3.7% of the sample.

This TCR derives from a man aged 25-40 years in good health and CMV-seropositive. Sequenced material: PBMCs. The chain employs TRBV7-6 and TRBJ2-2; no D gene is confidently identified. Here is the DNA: TGTGCCAGCAGCTCAACGCGCGCCGGGGAGCTGTTTTTT. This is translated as CASSSTRAGELFF.